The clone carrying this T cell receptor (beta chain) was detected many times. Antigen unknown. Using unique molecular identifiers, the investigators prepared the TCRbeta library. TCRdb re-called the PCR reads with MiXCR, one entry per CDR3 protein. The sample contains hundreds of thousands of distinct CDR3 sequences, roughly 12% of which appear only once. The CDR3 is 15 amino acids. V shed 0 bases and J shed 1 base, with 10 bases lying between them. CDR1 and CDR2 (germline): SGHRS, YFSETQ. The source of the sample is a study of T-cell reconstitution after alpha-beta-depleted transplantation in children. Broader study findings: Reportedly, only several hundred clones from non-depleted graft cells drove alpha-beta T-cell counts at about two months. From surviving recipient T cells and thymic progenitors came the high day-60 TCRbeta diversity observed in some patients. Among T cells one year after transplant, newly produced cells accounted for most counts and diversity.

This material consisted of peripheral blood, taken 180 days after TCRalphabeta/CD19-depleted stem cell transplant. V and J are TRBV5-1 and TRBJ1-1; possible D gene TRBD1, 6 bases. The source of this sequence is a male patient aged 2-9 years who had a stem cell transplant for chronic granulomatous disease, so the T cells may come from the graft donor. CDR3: CASSLAVGANTEAFF. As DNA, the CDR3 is TGCGCCAGCAGCTTGGCTGTGGGGGCGAACACTGAAGCTTTCTTT. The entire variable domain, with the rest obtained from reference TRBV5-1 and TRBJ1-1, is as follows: KAGVTQTPRYLIKTRGQQVTLSCSPISGHRSVSWYQQTPGQGLQFLFEYFSETQRNKGNFPGRFSGRQFSNSRSEMNVSTLELGDSALYLCASSLAVGANTEAFFGQGTRLTVV.